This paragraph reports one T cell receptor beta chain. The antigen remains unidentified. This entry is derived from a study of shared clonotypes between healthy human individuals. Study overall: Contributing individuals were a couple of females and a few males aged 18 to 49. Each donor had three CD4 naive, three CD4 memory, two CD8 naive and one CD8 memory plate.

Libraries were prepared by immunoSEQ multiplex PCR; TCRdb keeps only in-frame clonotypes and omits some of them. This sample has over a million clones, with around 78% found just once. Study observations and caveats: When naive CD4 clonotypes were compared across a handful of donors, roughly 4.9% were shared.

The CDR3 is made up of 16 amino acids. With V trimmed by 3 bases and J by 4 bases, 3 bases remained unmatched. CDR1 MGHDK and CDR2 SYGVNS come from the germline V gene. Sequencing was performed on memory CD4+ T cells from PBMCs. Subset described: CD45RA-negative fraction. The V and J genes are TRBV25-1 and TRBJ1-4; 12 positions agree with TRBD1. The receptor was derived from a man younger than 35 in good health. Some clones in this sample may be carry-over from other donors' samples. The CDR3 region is CASSDRDRGHNEKLFF. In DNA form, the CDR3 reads TGTGCCAGCAGTGACCGGGACAGGGGGCATAATGAAAAACTGTTTTTT. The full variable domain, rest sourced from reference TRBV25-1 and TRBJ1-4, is EADIYQTPRYLVIGTGKKITLECSQTMGHDKMYWYQQDPGMELHLIHYSYGVNSTEKGDLSSESTVSRIRTEHFPLTLESARPSHTSQYLCASSDRDRGHNEKLFFGSGTQLSVL.